A single sample gave rise to the 13 T cell receptor beta chains below, sequenced in a study of shared clonotypes between healthy human individuals. Some clones are missing from TCRdb's copy, which holds only in-frame ones; the method was immunoSEQ multiplex PCR. The sample yields about 870,000 clones, about 91% seen once. Naive CD8 cells were CD45RO-negative, positively selected for CCR7, excluding terminally differentiated effector memory CD45RA+ cells. Input material: naive CD8+ T cells sorted from blood. These receptors were obtained from a man younger than 40 in good health.

This rearrangement joins TRBV29-1 to TRBJ2-3, with 7 bases fitting TRBD2. The V gene end was trimmed by 3 bases and the J gene end by 1 base; junction bases not matched to a gene: 13. The CDR3 length is 17 residues. Germline CDR1 reads SQVTM; CDR2 reads ANQGSEA. The CDR3 protein is CSVEEGGRLKGTDTQYF. The CDR3, as DNA: TGCAGCGTTGAGGAAGGCGGGAGATTAAAAGGCACAGATACGCAGTATTTT.

The chain employs TRBV6-8 and TRBJ2-5, with 8 nucleotides matching TRBD2. V gave up 9 bases and J gave up 5 bases; unmatched junction bases: 14. The CDR3 runs 15 residues. In germline, CDR1 is MNHGY, CDR2 SAAAGT. CDR3 DNA: TGTGCCAGATATTATAGGGGACTAGTTTATGAGACCCAGTACTTC. Translated: CARYYRGLVYETQYF.

The gene calls are TRBV6-5 and TRBJ1-5, with 9 nucleotides matching TRBD1. V lost 6 bases and J lost 6; bases outside the gene matches: 3. This CDR3 is built from 13 residues. The germline V gene encodes CDR1 MNHEY and CDR2 SVGAGI. The CDR3, as DNA: TGTGCCAGCAGGGACAGGGGCAGTCAGCCCCAGCATTTT. Translating gives CASRDRGSQPQHF.

Notes on this clone: The same CDR3 can be traced to other DNA sequences in this sample. The chain uses TRBV27 and TRBJ2-7; D may be TRBD1 (5 bases). CDR3 size: 14 residues. CDR1 is MNHEY, CDR2 SMNVEV, per germline (reference sequence). Trimming removed 2 bases from V and 0 bases from J, with 8 bases in between. The CDR3 nucleotides are TGTGCCAGCAGTTTAAGTAGGGGCTCCTACGAGCAGTACTTC. Translating gives CASSLSRGSYEQYF.

V is TRBV29-1 and J is TRBJ2-2; D not resolved. Trimming removed 3 bases at V and 0 bases at J, with 11 bases between. CDR1 and CDR2 (germline): SQVTM, ANQGSEA. The CDR3 is made up of 15 amino acids. DNA for the CDR3: TGCAGCGTTGAGTTGGAAAAATCGAACACCGGGGAGCTGTTTTTT. Protein: CSVELEKSNTGELFF.

This clone has just a few counts. The genes are TRBV27 and TRBJ2-2, with TRBD1 identical over 7 bases. CDR1 is MNHEY and CDR2 is SMNVEV in the germline V gene (reference sequence). The CDR3 length is 14 residues. The V gene end was trimmed by 5 bases and the J gene end by 2 bases; junction bases not matched to a gene: 2. The CDR3: CASSTGVNTGELFF. The CDR3 DNA reads TGTGCCAGCAGTACAGGGGTCAACACCGGGGAGCTGTTTTTT.

Here the CDR3 DNA reads TGTGCCACCAGCAGAAGGGGGGACAGGGGGATAGCGGGACCCTACAATGAGCAGTTCTTC. It yields the protein CATSRRGDRGIAGPYNEQFF. This chain connects TRBV15 to TRBJ2-1; 11 nucleotides agree with TRBD1. Germline loops: CDR1 LNHNV, CDR2 YYDKDF (reference sequence). The CDR3 is 20 amino acids. The V gene end was trimmed by 2 bases and the J gene end by 2 bases; junction bases not matched to a gene: 14.

The rearrangement uses TRBV10-3 and TRBJ2-1; maybe TRBD1 (5 bases). The length of the CDR3 is 13 residues. V lost 7 bases and J 4 bases, leaving 11 bases between the germline ends. The germline V gene has CDR1 ENHRY and CDR2 SYGVKD. DNA for the CDR3: TGTGCCATCAACTCCGACAGTTACAATGAGCAGTTCTTC. Translating it yields CAINSDSYNEQFF.

This sequence joins TRBV4-1 and TRBJ1-1; D is undetermined. This CDR3 is 16 amino acids long. Germline V gene data show CDR1 as MGHRA and CDR2 as YSYEKL. Trimming pared 2 bases from V and 0 bases from J, leaving 13 bases between. The CDR3 coding sequence is TGCGCCAGCAGCCAACGGGGAACACTTTTGAACACTGAAGCTTTCTTT. Translated: CASSQRGTLLNTEAFF.

The chain carries TRBV4-3 and TRBJ2-3, with D possibly matching TRBD2 (5 bases). CDR3 length: 15 amino acids. Germline CDR1 is LGHNA and CDR2 is YSLEER. Trimming removed 0 bases from V and 2 bases from J, with 9 bases in between. The CDR3 sequence is CASSQESDSTDTQYF. The CDR3 DNA is TGCGCCAGCAGCCAAGAATCGGACTCCACAGATACGCAGTATTTT.

The chain couples TRBV28 to TRBJ2-7; possibly TRBD1 for D (5 bases). Germline lookup yields CDR1 MDHEN and CDR2 SYDVKM. The CDR3 has 14 amino acids. The V gene lost 5 bases and the J gene lost 0 bases, with 11 bases spanning the gap. The CDR3 DNA is TGTGCCAGCAGTGATTCGACAGACTCCTACGAGCAGTACTTC. Protein product: CASSDSTDSYEQYF.

This clone was observed a single time. This sequence joins TRBV5-1 and TRBJ2-6; D ambiguous. V was cut by 3 bases and J by 3 bases, with 10 bases left in between. Germline V gene lookup returns CDR1 SGHRS and CDR2 YFSETQ. The CDR3 sequence is 15 residues long. CDR3 in amino acids: CASSYRSFGANVLTF. The CDR3 DNA reads TGCGCCAGCAGCTACCGGAGCTTTGGGGCCAACGTCCTGACTTTC.

The V and J genes are TRBV7-9 and TRBJ2-2, with D perhaps TRBD2 (7 bases). This CDR3 is built from 19 residues. V lost 3 bases to trimming and J lost 2 bases, with 22 bases between them. Looked up from germline, CDR1 is SEHNR and CDR2 is FQNEAQ (reference sequence). As DNA, the CDR3 is TGTGCCAGCAGCTTTACCCGCATTGGGGGGGGCTACAACACCGGGGAGCTGTTTTTT. It encodes CASSFTRIGGGYNTGELFF.